The clone carrying this T cell receptor beta chain was counted a few times. Its antigen is undetermined. The entry originates in a study of Ad26.COV2.S vaccination and SARS-CoV-2 variants. The wider study: Ad26.COV2.S was injected intramuscularly once or twice, 56 days apart.

Here immunoSEQ multiplex PCR was the method, and the copy in TCRdb shows in-frame clones only, minus some. The top ten hold less than 2% of the sample, which has more than 300,000 clones, 86% seen once. The treatment is: about 20 received Ad26.COV2.S at low or high dose, single or two shots; a few received placebo; per-sample allocation not given. Specimens were obtained on day 63 following the first vaccine or placebo injection. Whole-study results and caveats: Vaccine recipients posted higher spike-specific TCR breadth than their placebo counterparts.

The CDR3 extends over 15 amino acids. The V and J ends lost 3 bases and 5 bases respectively, with 11 bases between them. Germline-derived CDR1 and CDR2 are SGHAT and FQDESV (reference sequence). The chain is built from TRBV11-1 and TRBJ1-6; the D gene is possibly TRBD1 (5 bases). Specimen: peripheral blood, collected in a trial of Ad26.COV2.S vaccine versus placebo. The receptor was derived from a person between 18 and 59 years old who received the Ad26.COV2.S COVID-19 vaccine or a placebo. In nucleotides, the CDR3 is TGTGCCAGCAGCTTCCGGGACGGGAATAATTCACCCCTCCACTTT. Its protein product is CASSFRDGNNSPLHF.